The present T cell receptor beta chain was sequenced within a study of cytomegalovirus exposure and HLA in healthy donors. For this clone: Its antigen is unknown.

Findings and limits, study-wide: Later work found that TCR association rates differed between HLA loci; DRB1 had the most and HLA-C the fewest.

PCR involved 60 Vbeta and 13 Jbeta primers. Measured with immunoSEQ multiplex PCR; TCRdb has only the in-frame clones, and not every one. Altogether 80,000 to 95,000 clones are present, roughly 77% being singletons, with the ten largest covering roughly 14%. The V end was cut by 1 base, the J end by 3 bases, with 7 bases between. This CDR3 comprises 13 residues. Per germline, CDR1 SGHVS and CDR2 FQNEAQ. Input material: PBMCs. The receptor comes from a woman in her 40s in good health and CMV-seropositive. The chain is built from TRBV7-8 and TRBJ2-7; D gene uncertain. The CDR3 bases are TGTGCCAGCAGCTTAGGGCAGGACTACGAGCAGTACTTC. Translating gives CASSLGQDYEQYF.